A single sample is the source of the 20 T cell receptor beta chains below, sequenced in a study of blood T cells in healthy people across ages. The use of a sample-barcoded 5' primer and a J-beta primer mix characterized a second PCR of about 6 to 11 cycles. One entry per CDR3 protein results from TCRdb running MiXCR on the 5' RACE reads. Of around 1,000,000 distinct CDR3 sequences in the sample, under 30% were seen once. This same sample was also part of a study on T cells of mothers and their children.

The sequencing input was blood. The receptors originated from a girl aged 2 to 10 in good health.

J is TRBJ2-7 and V is TRBV4-3; D unclear. Germline CDR1 is LGHNA and CDR2 is YSLEER. This CDR3 has 15 residues. V lost 0 bases and J 1 base, leaving 10 bases between the germline ends. CDR3: CASSQDQSISYEQYF. The CDR3 DNA is TGCGCCAGCAGCCAAGATCAAAGTATATCCTACGAGCAGTACTTC.

This clonotype was detected once. V and J are TRBV19 and TRBJ2-2; D tentatively reads TRBD1 or TRBD2 (5 bases each). This CDR3 comprises 14 residues. The V end lost 0 bases, the J end lost 3 bases, and 5 bases lay between the germline ends. Germline V CDR1 and CDR2: LNHDA, SQIVND (reference sequence). DNA of the CDR3: TGTGCCAGTAGTATAGAGGGGGACACCGGGGAGCTGTTTTTT. Translation: CASSIEGDTGELFF.

This clonotype occurred a few times. This chain uses TRBV12-5 with TRBJ1-1; D possibly corresponds to TRBD1 (6 bases). Trimming removed 3 bases at V and 0 bases at J, with 17 bases between. Germline V gives CDR1 LGHNT, CDR2 FRNRAP. CDR3 length equals 17 residues. The CDR3 DNA is TGTGCTAGTGGTTTTGCCCGGGACACGGATATGAACACTGAAGCTTTCTTT. It specifies CASGFARDTDMNTEAFF.

This clonotype was seen ten or more times. V is TRBV6-6 and J is TRBJ2-5; the D gene is possibly TRBD2 (6 bases). CDR3 size: 16 residues. V lost 6 bases and J lost 5, with 22 bases in between. The germline V gene has CDR1 MNHNY and CDR2 SVGAGI (reference sequence). In DNA form, the CDR3 reads TGTGCCAGCAGCCCGACTAGTCTACCGATCAGGGAGACCCAGTACTTC. This sequence encodes CASSPTSLPIRETQYF.

This clonotype was recorded a few times. This chain connects TRBV5-1 to TRBJ2-1, with a tentative D call TRBD1 (5 bases). V shed 4 bases and J shed 1 base, with 12 bases lying between them. Germline V gene sequence: CDR1 SGHRS, CDR2 YFSETQ. This CDR3 contains 15 residues. The CDR3 is CASSLTQGSYNEQFF. The CDR3 DNA reads TGCGCCAGCAGCCTGACCCAGGGATCCTACAATGAGCAGTTCTTC.

V usage is TRBV2 and J usage is TRBJ2-5; TRBD1 aligns across 11 bases. This CDR3 is 18 amino acids long. With V trimmed by 6 bases and J by 3 bases, 15 bases remained unmatched. The germline CDR1 and CDR2 sequences are SNHLY and FYNNEI. The DNA of the CDR3 is TGTGCCAGCAGGAGGGACAGGGGGAAGAGTCGAGTAGAAGAGACCCAGTACTTC. Translation gives CASRRDRGKSRVEETQYF.

In this sample, this clonotype turned up a few times. The chain uses TRBV6-1 and TRBJ2-7, with D perhaps given as TRBD1 or TRBD2 (6 bases each). This CDR3 region has 14 residues. Germline loops: CDR1 MNHNS, CDR2 SASEGT. Trimming cost V 6 bases and J 2 bases, with 14 bases left between them. DNA for the CDR3: TGTGCCAGCAGCGCACTAGCAGGGGCCTACGAGCAGTACTTC. This codes for CASSALAGAYEQYF.

The chain is built from TRBV7-2 and TRBJ2-5, with 7 bases fitting TRBD2. The last part of the DNA fits TRBJ2-1 better; the J call may be wrong. CDR1 and CDR2 from the germline V gene are SGHTA and FQGNSA. The CDR3 is made up of 16 amino acids. This chain's CDR3 is CASSHGLWAGEDVQFF. CDR3 in DNA: TGTGCCAGCAGCCATGGCCTTTGGGCGGGGGAGGACGTGCAGTTCTTC.

This clonotype was observed many times. The chain combines TRBV27 with TRBJ2-1; 9 bases agree with TRBD2. V shed 3 bases and J 5 bases; nucleotides not matched to a gene: 2. Germline assignment: CDR1 MNHEY and CDR2 SMNVEV (reference sequence). This CDR3 region has 14 residues. The CDR3, as DNA: TGTGCCAGCAGTTTGCTAGCGGGGCACAATGAGCAGTTCTTC. This encodes CASSLLAGHNEQFF.

This clonotype was counted only a few times. The chain recombines TRBV9 with TRBJ1-6; TRBD1 aligns across 7 bases. The germline CDR1 and CDR2 sequences are SGDLS and YYNGEE. The V and J ends lost 0 bases and 7 bases, in that order; junction bases with no gene match: 4. This CDR3 spans 15 amino acids. CDR3 in DNA: TGTGCCAGCAGCGTAGGTACAGGGGAGAATTCACCCCTCCACTTT. It codes for CASSVGTGENSPLHF.

The CDR3 nucleotides are TGCGCCAGCAGCCGGGTGGGGGTTGGCTACAATGAGCAGTTCTTC. Translating gives CASSRVGVGYNEQFF. This chain joins TRBV5-1 and TRBJ2-1, with D perhaps TRBD1 or TRBD2 (5 bases each). Germline-derived CDR1 and CDR2 are SGHRS and YFSETQ. The V end was cut by 4 bases, the J end by 3 bases, with 14 bases between. This CDR3 spans 15 amino acids.

This clonotype showed up just a few times. The CDR3 loop is CASSNPGQGENGELFF. In DNA form, the CDR3 reads TGTGCCAGCAGTAACCCGGGACAGGGTGAAAACGGGGAGCTGTTTTTT. The chain is built from TRBV12-3 or TRBV12-4 and TRBJ2-2; 9 bases are shared with TRBD1. This CDR3 comprises 16 residues. J was trimmed by 7 bases and V by 5 bases; bases with no gene match: 11.

This rearrangement joins TRBV6-1 to TRBJ2-3; 9 bases agree with TRBD1. The CDR3 totals 16 residues. V dropped 7 bases and J dropped 0; count of bases not matched to a gene: 8. Germline assignment: CDR1 MNHNS and CDR2 SASEGT. The CDR3 loop is CASIPSQGASTDTQYF. The CDR3 region has the DNA TGTGCCAGCATTCCCTCACAGGGGGCTAGCACAGATACGCAGTATTTT.

This clonotype was picked up a small number of times. The rearrangement links TRBV7-9 to TRBJ2-1; D gene uncertain. The germline V and J ends were trimmed by 6 bases and 5 bases, with 8 bases remaining between them. The CDR3 length is 12 residues. Germline V gene sequence: CDR1 SEHNR, CDR2 FQNEAQ (reference sequence). In DNA form, the CDR3 reads TGTGCCAGCAGGGTTCTGGACAATGAGCAGTTCTTC. Its translation is CASRVLDNEQFF.

This rearrangement joins TRBV15 to TRBJ2-1; D is unresolved. Deletions cut 11 bases from V and 2 bases from J, with 19 bases between. The CDR3 is 15 residues long. Germline CDR1 is LNHNV and CDR2 is YYDKDF (reference sequence). The CDR3 here is CAATTGRFPYNEQFF. In nucleotides, the CDR3 is TGTGCCGCAACTACCGGGCGGTTTCCCTACAATGAGCAGTTCTTC. The variable domain in full, with the rest retrieved from reference TRBV15 and TRBJ2-1, is DAMVIQNPRYQVTQFGKPVTLSCSQTLNHNVMYWYQQKSSQAPKLLFHYYDKDFNNEADTPDNFQSRRPNTSFCFLDIRSPGLGDTAMYLCAATTGRFPYNEQFFGPGTRLTVL.

This clonotype was counted a few times. J is TRBJ2-7 and V is TRBV7-3; 8 nucleotides align to TRBD2. V lost 1 base and J lost 0; bases outside the gene matches: 14. Germline CDR1 reads SGHTA; CDR2 reads FQGTGA. The CDR3 has 19 amino acids. The CDR3 bases are TGTGCCAGCAGCTTAAATCCGTACTTTACTAGCGGTTTCTCCTACGAGCAGTACTTC. It specifies CASSLNPYFTSGFSYEQYF.

This clonotype came up a few times. The chain links TRBV4-1 to TRBJ2-5; TRBD1 might be the D (5 bases). Trimming took off 0 bases at V and 0 bases at J, with 14 bases between the two ends. Per germline, CDR1 MGHRA and CDR2 YSYEKL. The CDR3 has 17 amino acids. CDR3 sequence reads: CASSQDSAGWDQETQYF. CDR3 coding DNA: TGCGCCAGCAGCCAAGATTCGGCAGGGTGGGACCAAGAGACCCAGTACTTC.

The genes are TRBV7-9 and TRBJ2-5; TRBD2 aligns across 12 bases. Germline CDR1 and CDR2: SEHNR and FQNEAQ (reference sequence). Germline trimming cut 5 bases from V and 0 bases from J; bases unmatched to any gene: 4. The CDR3 is made up of 16 amino acids. The DNA of the CDR3 is TGTGCCAGCAGCGCTAGGACTAGCGGGAACCAAGAGACCCAGTACTTC. Residues: CASSARTSGNQETQYF.

This rearrangement joins TRBV24-1 to TRBJ2-5; 7 positions match TRBD2. The CDR3 runs to 16 residues. Unmatched junction bases numbered 11, after V lost 3 bases and J lost 5 bases. Germline assignment: CDR1 KGHDR and CDR2 SFDVKD. Here the CDR3 reads CATSDPAGPGWETQYF. CDR3 bases: TGTGCCACCAGTGATCCAGCGGGACCGGGATGGGAGACCCAGTACTTC.

This clonotype was seen just once. The V gene is TRBV7-2, the J gene TRBJ1-6; D gene ambiguous. Per germline, CDR1 SGHTA and CDR2 FQGNSA. The V end was cut by 1 base, the J end by 7 bases, with 14 bases between. The CDR3 spans 16 residues. The CDR3 loop is CASSLGISRFNSPLHF. The CDR3 nucleotides are TGTGCCAGCAGCTTAGGAATTTCCAGATTCAATTCACCCCTCCACTTT.